These 31 T cell receptor beta chains share one sample of origin, sequenced in a study of blood T cell repertoires in COVID-19 (TCRdb year 2020). Library prep was done by the immunoSEQ multiplex PCR assay. The table comes from immuneACCESS by way of TCRdb, which keeps in-frame sequences with V and J called. Part of the clones is missing from these tables; in studies checked, under half for an unresolved V gene and the rest for unknown reasons. The sample includes some 180,000 clones, with roughly 85% observed a single time. About 2% of the sample comes from the top ten. The sample consisted of peripheral blood. The origin of the receptors is a woman of 80 years or more with acute or convalescent COVID-19.

The chain recombines TRBV6-1 with TRBJ2-1, with 15 bases fitting TRBD2. The CDR3 has 19 amino acids. V was pared by 6 bases and J by 4 bases, with 13 bases of the junction left unmatched. The germline gives CDR1 MNHNS, CDR2 SASEGT. CDR3 sequence reads: CASREPGLAGGQWYNEQFF. The CDR3 nucleotides are TGTGCCAGCAGGGAACCGGGACTAGCGGGAGGTCAGTGGTACAATGAGCAGTTCTTC.

V usage is TRBV3-1 (or the pseudogene TRBV3-2) and J usage is TRBJ1-1, with TRBD1 matching 8 bases. CDR3 length: 15 amino acids. Germline CDR1 is LGHDT and CDR2 is YNNKEL (reference sequence). V lost 3 bases and J lost 0; bases outside the gene matches: 3. In DNA form, the CDR3 reads TGTGCCAGCAGCCACCGACAGGGGATGAACACTGAAGCTTTCTTT. Protein sequence: CASSHRQGMNTEAFF.

The rearrangement links TRBV18 to TRBJ1-1; TRBD1 is a possible D gene (6 bases). Trimming shortened V by 0 bases and J by 3 bases, and 8 bases separated the two germline ends. Germline V CDR1 and CDR2: KGHSH, LQKENI. This CDR3 spans 14 amino acids. CDR3 nucleotides: TGTGCCAGCTCACCACCAGGGGGTGACACTGAAGCTTTCTTT. This codes for CASSPPGGDTEAFF.

The chain employs TRBV5-1 and TRBJ2-7; TRBD2 matches 8 bases. The CDR3 loop spans 14 amino acids. Looked up from germline, CDR1 is SGHRS and CDR2 is YFSETQ. J was trimmed by 0 bases and V by 4 bases; bases with no gene match: 3. Here the CDR3 reads CASSVLAGSYEQYF. CDR3 bases: TGCGCCAGCAGCGTTCTAGCGGGCTCCTACGAGCAGTACTTC.

The V call is TRBV7-3, the J call TRBJ2-5; perhaps TRBD1 as D (7 bases). Germline CDR1 is SGHTA and CDR2 is FQGTGA. The CDR3 totals 15 residues. The V end lost 3 bases, the J end lost 4 bases, and 15 bases lay between the germline ends. The CDR3 here is CASSFSGTAGETQYF. CDR3 coding DNA: TGTGCCAGCAGCTTCTCCGGGACAGCGGGAGAGACCCAGTACTTC. Combining the CDR3 with reference TRBV7-3 and TRBJ2-5 gives the whole variable domain GAGVSQTPSNKVTEKGKYVELRCDPISGHTALYWYRQSLGQGPEFLIYFQGTGAADDSGLPNDRFFAVRPEGSVSTLKIQRTERGDSAVYLCASSFSGTAGETQYFGPGTRLLVL.

This chain links TRBV5-1 with TRBJ2-3; 10 bases map to TRBD1. The CDR3 length is 17 residues. Trimming at V came to 0 bases and at J to 4 bases, leaving 8 bases not matched to a gene. Germline CDR1 SGHRS, CDR2 YFSETQ. In nucleotides, the CDR3 is TGCGCCAGCAGCTTGGGGGGACAGGGGACAGGGTCAGATACGCAGTATTTT. It specifies CASSLGGQGTGSDTQYF.

The J gene is TRBJ2-7, the V gene TRBV5-1, with TRBD2 matching over 8 bases. The length of the CDR3 is 15 residues. Trimming took 4 bases from V and 0 from J; bases not matched to a gene: 6. Germline CDR1 reads SGHRS; CDR2 reads YFSETQ. The CDR3 here is CASSTGGTSSYEQYF. The CDR3 coding sequence is TGCGCCAGCAGCACCGGGGGGACTAGCTCCTACGAGCAGTACTTC. The variable domain in full, completed from reference TRBV5-1 and TRBJ2-7, reads KAGVTQTPRYLIKTRGQQVTLSCSPISGHRSVSWYQQTPGQGLQFLFEYFSETQRNKGNFPGRFSGRQFSNSRSEMNVSTLELGDSALYLCASSTGGTSSYEQYFGPGTRLTVT.

The chain employs TRBV2 and TRBJ2-2; 7 bases map to TRBD1. Germline CDR1 and CDR2: SNHLY and FYNNEI. The CDR3 contains 13 residues. J gave up 6 bases and V 2 bases, and 0 bases lay outside the gene matches. CDR3: CASSEQGAGELFF. In nucleotides, the CDR3 is TGTGCCAGCAGTGAACAGGGGGCCGGGGAGCTGTTTTTT.

The CDR3 reads CASSEGQGGHNEQFF. In DNA, the CDR3 is TGCGCCAGCAGCGAAGGACAGGGGGGCCACAATGAGCAGTTCTTC. This rearrangement joins TRBV5-1 to TRBJ2-1, with 10 bases identical to TRBD1. Germline CDR1 is SGHRS and CDR2 is YFSETQ. The CDR3 totals 15 residues. Losses at the gene ends were 4 bases for V and 5 bases for J; bases not matched to a gene: 6.

V gene TRBV4-3 combines with J gene TRBJ1-5; no definite D call. This CDR3 has 16 residues. The V gene's germline CDR1 is LGHNA and CDR2 YSLEER. Trimming took 0 bases from V and 5 from J, leaving 14 bases between them. Here the CDR3 DNA reads TGCGCCAGCAGCCAAGATCTCGGCGGATCTCATCAGCCCCAGCATTTT. Encoded protein: CASSQDLGGSHQPQHF.

The CDR3 spells CAWSVSTYNEQFF. CDR3 DNA sequence: TGTGCCTGGAGTGTATCTACCTACAATGAGCAGTTCTTC. The chain is built from TRBV30 and TRBJ2-1; D not certain. Germline V CDR1 and CDR2: GTSNPN, SVGIG (reference sequence). V lost 0 bases and J lost 2, with 5 bases in between. This CDR3 region has 13 residues.

V and J are TRBV10-3 and TRBJ2-3; 8 bases line up with TRBD2. The CDR3 covers 15 residues. The ends lost 3 bases at V and 5 bases at J; junction bases unmatched: 7. CDR1 ENHRY and CDR2 SYGVKD come from the germline V gene. CDR3 coding DNA: TGTGCCATCAGTGACAGCGCGGGGGGCGTAGATACGCAGTATTTT. This sequence encodes CAISDSAGGVDTQYF.

This clone was seen a single time. The rearrangement joins TRBV5-5 to TRBJ2-6, with D perhaps TRBD2 (5 bases). With 4 bases removed from V and 2 bases from J, the gap between germline ends came to 10 bases. The CDR3 consists of 15 residues. Germline CDR1 SGHKS, CDR2 YYEKEE (reference sequence). The CDR3 nucleotides read TGTGCCAGCAGCCAGCGGTCCGCTGGGGCCAACGTCCTGACTTTC. Its translation is CASSQRSAGANVLTF.

The chain combines TRBV5-1 with TRBJ2-3; the D is unclear. CDR3 length: 14 residues. Germline V gene lookup returns CDR1 SGHRS and CDR2 YFSETQ. Trimming left V 4 bases short and J 0 bases short, with 9 bases between. The CDR3 coding sequence is TGCGCCAGCAGCCTGATCCTAAGCACAGATACGCAGTATTTT. This encodes CASSLILSTDTQYF. Combining the CDR3 with reference TRBV5-1 and TRBJ2-3 gives the whole variable domain KAGVTQTPRYLIKTRGQQVTLSCSPISGHRSVSWYQQTPGQGLQFLFEYFSETQRNKGNFPGRFSGRQFSNSRSEMNVSTLELGDSALYLCASSLILSTDTQYFGPGTRLTVL.

The chain joins TRBV5-4 to TRBJ1-2; D remains unclear. The germline V and J ends were trimmed by 1 base and 4 bases, with 5 bases remaining between them. This CDR3 is 12 amino acids long. Germline lookup yields CDR1 SGHNT and CDR2 YYREEE (reference sequence). In DNA, the CDR3 is TGTGCCAGCAGCTTGCACTTCTATGGCTACACCTTC. It yields the protein CASSLHFYGYTF.

V and J are TRBV30 and TRBJ1-3, with 7 bases lining up with TRBD1. The CDR3 has 14 residues. With 4 bases clipped from V and 2 bases from J, the junction kept 5 bases outside the gene matches. CDR1 is GTSNPN and CDR2 is SVGIG in the germline V gene (reference sequence). Here the CDR3 reads CAWTRQGAGNTIYF. The CDR3 coding sequence is TGTGCCTGGACTCGACAGGGTGCTGGAAACACCATATATTTT.

The chain couples TRBV6-1 to TRBJ1-5; TRBD1 matches at 7 bases. The junction had 2 bases not matched to a gene; V was cut back by 2 bases and J by 1 base. The germline CDR1 and CDR2 sequences are MNHNS and SASEGT. The CDR3 runs to 15 residues. In DNA, the CDR3 is TGTGCCAGCAGTGAACTAGGGGGCAGCAATCAGCCCCAGCATTTT. It translates to CASSELGGSNQPQHF.

The gene calls are TRBV6-1 and TRBJ2-5; TRBD2 agrees at 7 bases. After removal of 2 bases from V and 5 bases from J, the junction contained 17 bases not matched to a gene. The CDR3 is 18 residues long. CDR1 is MNHNS and CDR2 is SASEGT in the germline V gene. CDR3 DNA sequence: TGTGCCAGCAGTGAATACGGGGTCCGGGGGGTGTTCGGGGAGACCCAGTACTTC. Amino acids: CASSEYGVRGVFGETQYF.

This chain links TRBV18 with TRBJ1-2; tentatively, D is TRBD1 (5 bases). Trimming cost V 6 bases and J 3 bases, with 11 bases left between them. This CDR3 spans 13 amino acids. Germline V lookup: CDR1 KGHSH, CDR2 LQKENI. CDR3 DNA: TGTGCCAGCTCCGGAGGGGAGGACTATGGCTACACCTTC. It specifies CASSGGEDYGYTF.

This chain connects TRBV9 to TRBJ2-7; a weak D match, TRBD1 (6 bases). Germline CDR1 is SGDLS and CDR2 is YYNGEE. Deletions cut 4 bases from V and 0 bases from J, with 8 bases between. The CDR3 contains 13 residues. The CDR3 nucleotides are TGTGCCAGCAGCAGGGGGAGCTCCTACGAGCAGTACTTC. Amino acids: CASSRGSSYEQYF.

The J gene is TRBJ2-3, the V gene TRBV5-1; 9 nucleotides line up with TRBD2. Unmatched junction bases numbered 4, after V lost 1 base and J lost 4 bases. This CDR3 spans 15 amino acids. Looked up from germline, CDR1 is SGHRS and CDR2 is YFSETQ. The CDR3 DNA reads TGCGCCAGCAGCTTGAACAGCGGGAGGTCAGATACGCAGTATTTT. As protein: CASSLNSGRSDTQYF.

The chain is built from TRBV28 and TRBJ1-1; D is ambiguous. V gave up 6 bases and J gave up 6 bases, with 23 bases separating them. This CDR3 comprises 16 residues. CDR1 and CDR2 (germline): MDHEN, SYDVKM. CDR3 DNA: TGTGCCAGCAGCACCCTTAGCCGCGGGAAGGGCGCTGAAGCTTTCTTT. As protein: CASSTLSRGKGAEAFF.

The J gene is TRBJ2-4, the V gene TRBV7-9; 10 nucleotides agree with TRBD2. This CDR3 comprises 17 residues. V was clipped by 5 bases and J by 1 base; unmatched bases: 8. Germline-derived CDR1 and CDR2 are SEHNR and FQNEAQ (reference sequence). CDR3 bases: TGTGCCAGCAGCCCACGTAATAGCGGGGGGGCCAAAAACATTCAGTACTTC. The encoded protein is CASSPRNSGGAKNIQYF. The variable domain in full, completed from reference TRBV7-9 and TRBJ2-4, reads DTGVSQNPRHKITKRGQNVTFRCDPISEHNRLYWYRQTLGQGPEFLTYFQNEAQLEKSRLLSDRFSAERPKGSFSTLEIQRTEQGDSAMYLCASSPRNSGGAKNIQYFGAGTRLSVL.

This sequence joins TRBV9 and TRBJ1-3, with unresolved D. CDR3 length: 15 amino acids. Between the trimmed V and J ends, which lost 0 bases and 0 bases, there was a span of 7 bases. CDR1 and CDR2 from the germline V gene are SGDLS and YYNGEE. The CDR3 loop reads CASSVGQFSGNTIYF. The CDR3 DNA reads as TGTGCCAGCAGCGTAGGTCAGTTCTCTGGAAACACCATATATTTT.

V and J are TRBV18 and TRBJ1-1; D remains unclear. The CDR3 contains 20 residues. Germline V CDR1 and CDR2: KGHSH, LQKENI. Trimming stripped 3 bases from V and 3 bases from J, with 29 bases between. CDR3 in DNA: TGTGCCAGCTCACCTCGCCCTACCAGAGGTCTCATCACCTCAGACACTGAAGCTTTCTTT. Amino acid sequence: CASSPRPTRGLITSDTEAFF.

This clone was seen just once. The rearrangement joins TRBV12-3 or TRBV12-4 to TRBJ1-1, with TRBD1 identical over 7 bases. Losses at the gene ends were 3 bases for V and 8 bases for J; bases not matched to a gene: 6. This CDR3 has 13 amino acids. CDR3 protein: CASSFQATGEAFF. The DNA of the CDR3 is TGTGCCAGCAGTTTTCAGGCGACAGGGGAAGCTTTCTTT.

This chain joins TRBV19 and TRBJ1-1; D is unresolved. Germline V gives CDR1 LNHDA, CDR2 SQIVND (reference sequence). This CDR3 has 11 amino acids. Trimming pared 5 bases from V and 7 bases from J, leaving 8 bases between. The CDR3 reads CASSFGGEAFF. The DNA for the CDR3 is TGTGCCAGTAGTTTCGGTGGTGAAGCTTTCTTT.

There are a few counts of this clone. The rearrangement links TRBV2 to TRBJ1-4; TRBD1 aligns across 9 bases. CDR3 size: 14 residues. Germline V CDR1 and CDR2: SNHLY, FYNNEI. With V trimmed by 6 bases and J by 4 bases, 3 bases remained unmatched. The CDR3 coding sequence is TGTGCCAGCAGCGACAGGGGGAGTAATGAAAAACTGTTTTTT. Residues: CASSDRGSNEKLFF.

The chain uses TRBV12-5 and TRBJ2-3; TRBD1 matches at 7 bases. CDR1 is LGHNT and CDR2 is FRNRAP in the germline V gene. With 6 bases clipped from V and 2 bases from J, the junction kept 5 bases outside the gene matches. CDR3 size: 14 residues. CDR3 in amino acids: CASGQGYSTDTQYF. The CDR3 DNA sequence: TGTGCTAGTGGACAGGGGTATTCCACAGATACGCAGTATTTT.

The gene calls are TRBV6-5 and TRBJ1-4, with a weak D call TRBD1 (5 bases). Trimming left V 7 bases short and J 3 bases short, with 15 bases between. Germline V lookup: CDR1 MNHEY, CDR2 SVGAGI. The CDR3 loop spans 15 amino acids. CDR3 coding DNA: TGTGCCAGCACCCGTACAGGATCAGCTAATGAAAAACTGTTTTTT. As protein: CASTRTGSANEKLFF.

This clone was seen a handful of times. The chain carries TRBV6-5 and TRBJ1-6; no definite D call. V lost 7 bases and J 7 bases, leaving 14 bases between the germline ends. In germline, CDR1 is MNHEY, CDR2 SVGAGI. CDR3 length: 14 amino acids. CDR3 DNA sequence: TGTGCCAGCACCAACCTGGCGGTAAATTCACCCCTCCACTTT. Translated: CASTNLAVNSPLHF.